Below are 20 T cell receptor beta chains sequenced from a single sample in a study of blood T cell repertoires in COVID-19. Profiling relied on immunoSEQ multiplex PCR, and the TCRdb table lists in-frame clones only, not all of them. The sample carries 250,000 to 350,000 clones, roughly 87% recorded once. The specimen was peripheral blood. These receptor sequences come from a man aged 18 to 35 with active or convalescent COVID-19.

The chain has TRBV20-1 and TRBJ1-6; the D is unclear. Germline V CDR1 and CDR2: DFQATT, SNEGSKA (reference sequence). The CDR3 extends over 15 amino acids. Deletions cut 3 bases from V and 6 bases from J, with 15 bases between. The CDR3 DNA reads TGCAGTGCTAGTGACGGCAGGCGACCTAATTCACCCCTCCACTTT. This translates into CSASDGRRPNSPLHF.

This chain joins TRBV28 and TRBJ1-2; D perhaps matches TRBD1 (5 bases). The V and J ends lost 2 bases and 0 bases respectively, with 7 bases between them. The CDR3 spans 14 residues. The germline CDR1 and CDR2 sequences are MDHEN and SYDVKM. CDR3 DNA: TGTGCCAGCAGTTTAAGGGGAACTAACTATGGCTACACCTTC. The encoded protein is CASSLRGTNYGYTF.

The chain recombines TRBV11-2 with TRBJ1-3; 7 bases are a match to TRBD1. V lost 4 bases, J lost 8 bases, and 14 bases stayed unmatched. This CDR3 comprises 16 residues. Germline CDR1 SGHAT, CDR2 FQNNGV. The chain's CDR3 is CASSSTTGARGDTIYF. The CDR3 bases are TGTGCCAGCAGCTCCACCACAGGGGCACGGGGAGACACCATATATTTT.

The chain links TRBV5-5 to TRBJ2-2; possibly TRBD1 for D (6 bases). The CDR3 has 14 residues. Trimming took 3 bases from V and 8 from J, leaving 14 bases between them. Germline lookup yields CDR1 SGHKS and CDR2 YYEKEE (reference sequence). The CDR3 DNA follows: TGTGCCAGCAGCTCGGACAGTCCGGCGGGGGAGCTGTTTTTT. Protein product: CASSSDSPAGELFF.

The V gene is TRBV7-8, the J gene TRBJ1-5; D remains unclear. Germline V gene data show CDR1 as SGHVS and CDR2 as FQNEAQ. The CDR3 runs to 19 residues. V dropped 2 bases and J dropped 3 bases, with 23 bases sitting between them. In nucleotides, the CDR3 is TGTGCCAGCAGCTTAACATCCGGGAGCTTAACCCTCCCCAATCAGCCCCAGCATTTT. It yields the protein CASSLTSGSLTLPNQPQHF.

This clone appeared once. Written as DNA, the CDR3 is TGTGCCAGCAGTCTCCTAACCGGGACAGGGGTAGATCAGCCCCAGCATTTT. This sequence encodes CASSLLTGTGVDQPQHF. The chain is built from TRBV28 and TRBJ1-5, with 10 bases identical to TRBD1. This CDR3 has 17 amino acids. Germline trimming cut 5 bases from V and 5 bases from J; bases unmatched to any gene: 12. CDR1 is MDHEN, CDR2 SYDVKM, per germline.

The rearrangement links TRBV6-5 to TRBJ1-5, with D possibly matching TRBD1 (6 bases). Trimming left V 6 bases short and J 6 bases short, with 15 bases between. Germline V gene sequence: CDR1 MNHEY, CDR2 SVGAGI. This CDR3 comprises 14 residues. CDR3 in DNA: TGTGCCAGCAGGGAGGGAGGGGGACTTCAGCCCCAGCATTTT. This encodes CASREGGGLQPQHF.

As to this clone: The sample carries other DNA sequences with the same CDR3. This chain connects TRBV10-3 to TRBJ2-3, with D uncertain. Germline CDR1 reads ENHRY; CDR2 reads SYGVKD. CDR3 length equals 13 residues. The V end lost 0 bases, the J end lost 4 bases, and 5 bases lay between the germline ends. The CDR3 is CAISESGADTQYF. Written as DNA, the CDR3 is TGTGCCATCAGTGAGTCTGGAGCAGATACGCAGTATTTT.

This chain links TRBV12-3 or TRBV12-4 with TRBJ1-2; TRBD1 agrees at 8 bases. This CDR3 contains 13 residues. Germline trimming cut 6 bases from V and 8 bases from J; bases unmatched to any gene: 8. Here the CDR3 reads CASSPTGAQGYTF. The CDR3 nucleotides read TGTGCCAGCAGCCCGACAGGGGCGCAGGGCTACACCTTC.

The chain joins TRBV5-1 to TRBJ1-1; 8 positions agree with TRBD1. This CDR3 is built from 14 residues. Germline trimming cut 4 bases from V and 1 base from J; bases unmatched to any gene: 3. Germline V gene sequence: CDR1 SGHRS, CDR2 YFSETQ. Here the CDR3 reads CASSKTGGNTEAFF. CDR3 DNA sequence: TGCGCCAGCAGCAAAACAGGGGGGAACACTGAAGCTTTCTTT.

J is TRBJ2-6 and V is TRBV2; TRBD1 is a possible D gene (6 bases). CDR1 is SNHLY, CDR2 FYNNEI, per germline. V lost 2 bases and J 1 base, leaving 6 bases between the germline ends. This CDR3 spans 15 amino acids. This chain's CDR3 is CASSETGSGANVLTF. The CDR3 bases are TGTGCCAGCAGTGAAACAGGGTCTGGGGCCAACGTCCTGACTTTC. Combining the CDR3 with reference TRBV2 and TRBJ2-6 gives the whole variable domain EPEVTQTPSHQVTQMGQEVILRCVPISNHLYFYWYRQILGQKVEFLVSFYNNEISEKSEIFDDQFSVERPDGSNFTLKIRSTKLEDSAMYFCASSETGSGANVLTFGAGSRLTVL.

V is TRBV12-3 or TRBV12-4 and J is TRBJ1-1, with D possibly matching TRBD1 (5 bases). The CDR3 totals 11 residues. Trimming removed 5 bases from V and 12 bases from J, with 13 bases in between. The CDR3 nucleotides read TGTGCCAGCAGTCCCGGGACTTCGACTTTCTTT. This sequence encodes CASSPGTSTFF.

The CDR3 nucleotides read TGTGCCAGCAGCTCTAGCGGGATAAGCACAGATACGCAGTATTTT. Translation: CASSSSGISTDTQYF. The V and J genes are TRBV7-9 and TRBJ2-3; 9 bases map to TRBD2. CDR1 and CDR2 (germline): SEHNR, FQNEAQ (reference sequence). The CDR3 is made up of 15 amino acids. J gave up 0 bases and V 4 bases, and 2 bases lay outside the gene matches.

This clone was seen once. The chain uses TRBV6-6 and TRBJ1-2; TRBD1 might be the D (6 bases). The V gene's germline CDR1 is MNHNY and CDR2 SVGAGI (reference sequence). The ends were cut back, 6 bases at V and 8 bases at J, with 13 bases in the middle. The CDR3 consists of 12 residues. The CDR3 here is CASRPEGGGYTF. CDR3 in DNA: TGTGCCAGCAGGCCCGAAGGGGGAGGCTACACCTTC.

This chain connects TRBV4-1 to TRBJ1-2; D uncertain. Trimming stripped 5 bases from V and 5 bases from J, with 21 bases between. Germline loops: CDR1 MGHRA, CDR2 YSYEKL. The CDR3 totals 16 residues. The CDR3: CASSSPADQTRYGYTF. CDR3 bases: TGCGCCAGCAGCTCCCCGGCCGACCAGACTAGATATGGCTACACCTTC.

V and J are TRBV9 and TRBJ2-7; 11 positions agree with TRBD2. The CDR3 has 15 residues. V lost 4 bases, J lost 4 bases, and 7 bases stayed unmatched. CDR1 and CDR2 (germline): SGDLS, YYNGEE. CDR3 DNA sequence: TGTGCCAGCAGCCCCCACACTAGCGGGGGTTACGAGCAGTACTTC. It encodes CASSPHTSGGYEQYF.

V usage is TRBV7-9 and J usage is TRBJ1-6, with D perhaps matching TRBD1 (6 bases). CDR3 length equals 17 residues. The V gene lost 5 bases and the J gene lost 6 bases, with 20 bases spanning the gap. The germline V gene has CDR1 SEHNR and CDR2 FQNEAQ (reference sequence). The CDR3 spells CASSPHGLQGSNSPLHF. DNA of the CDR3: TGTGCCAGCAGCCCACACGGCCTCCAGGGGAGTAATTCACCCCTCCACTTT.

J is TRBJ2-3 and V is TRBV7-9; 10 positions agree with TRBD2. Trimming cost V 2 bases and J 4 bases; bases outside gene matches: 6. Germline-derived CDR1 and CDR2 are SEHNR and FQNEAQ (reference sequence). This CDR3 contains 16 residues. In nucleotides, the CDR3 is TGTGCCAGCAGCTTAAGGAAAGCGGGAGGGCCAGATACGCAGTATTTT. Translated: CASSLRKAGGPDTQYF.

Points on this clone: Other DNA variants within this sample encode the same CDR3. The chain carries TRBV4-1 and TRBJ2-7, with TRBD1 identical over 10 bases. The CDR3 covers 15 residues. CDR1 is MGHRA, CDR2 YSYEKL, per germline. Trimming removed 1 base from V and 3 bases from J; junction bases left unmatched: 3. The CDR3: CASSQVDRGLYEQYF. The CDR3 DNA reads TGCGCCAGCAGCCAAGTCGACAGGGGGCTCTACGAGCAGTACTTC.

This CDR3 is CASSQGQGLAKNIQYF. CDR3 nucleotide sequence: TGCGCCAGCAGCCAAGGACAGGGTCTGGCCAAAAACATTCAGTACTTC. The rearrangement uses TRBV4-1 and TRBJ2-4; 7 bases line up with TRBD1. The length of the CDR3 is 16 residues. Germline assignment: CDR1 MGHRA and CDR2 YSYEKL. V trimming: 1 base; J trimming: 1 base; junction bases outside the gene matches: 4.